This T cell receptor beta chain was found in a study of vaccination and CD4 T cells after COVID-19. Study information: For control cultures, the treatment was a CEFX pool, an HIV-1 Nef pool, or no peptide.

As to this clonotype: Antigen: not known.

Cultured CD4+ T cell DNA underwent sequencing with the Oncomine TCR Beta short-read assay. TCRdb redid the calling of the PCR reads with MiXCR, one entry per CDR3 protein. The sample consists of 8,500 to 13,000 distinct CDR3 sequences, 77% of them appearing once. Treatment indicated: approximately 9-day PBMC culture with coronavirus spike peptide pools or control peptides (ViraFEST assay). Germline V gives CDR1 SGHTA, CDR2 FQGNSA. The ends were cut back, 2 bases at V and 3 bases at J, with 14 bases in the middle. CDR3 length: 15 amino acids. The specimen sequenced was CD4+ T cells from blood, cultured in vitro. The genes are TRBV7-2 and TRBJ2-7, with a weak D call TRBD1 (5 bases). The receptor's source is a human donor who had recovered from COVID-19. This CDR3 is CASSLRSQGDYEQYF. CDR3 DNA: TGTGCCAGCAGCTTAAGGTCCCAGGGCGACTACGAGCAGTACTTC.